This T cell receptor (beta chain) emerged from a study of T cell responses to AZD1222 COVID-19 vaccine. The study's findings and limits: Unmutated variant regions are reportedly targeted by nearly half of spike-specific TCRs. Dominant CD4 TCR responses targeted spike regions 160-218 and 743-854. Repertoires were obtained solely post-peak T cell response. Donors were largely white British and mainly female; clonal diversity was possibly underestimated.

Turning to this clone: Its antigen is still unknown.

Produced via immunoSEQ multiplex PCR; TCRdb's table is partial and in-frame only. Of around 130,000 clones listed, 88% are singletons. The V gene lost 2 bases and the J gene lost 1 base, with 6 bases spanning the gap. This CDR3 region has 13 residues. CDR1 LGHDT and CDR2 YNNKEL come from the germline V gene (reference sequence). V usage is TRBV3-1 (or the pseudogene TRBV3-2) and J usage is TRBJ2-7; D unclear. This TCR derives from an adult who received the AZD1222 COVID-19 vaccine. Sequencing used peripheral blood, obtained 28 days after the second AZD1222 dose. The CDR3 sequence is CASSQLSSYEQYF. In nucleotides, the CDR3 is TGTGCCAGCAGCCAACTTTCTTCCTACGAGCAGTACTTC.